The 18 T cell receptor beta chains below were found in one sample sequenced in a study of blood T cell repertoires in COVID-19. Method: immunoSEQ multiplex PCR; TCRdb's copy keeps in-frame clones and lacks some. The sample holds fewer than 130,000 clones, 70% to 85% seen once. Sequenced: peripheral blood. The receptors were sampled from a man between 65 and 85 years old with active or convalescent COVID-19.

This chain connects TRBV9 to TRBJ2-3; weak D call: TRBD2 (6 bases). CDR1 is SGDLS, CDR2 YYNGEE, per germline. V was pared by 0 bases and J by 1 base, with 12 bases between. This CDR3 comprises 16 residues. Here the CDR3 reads CASSVAEGRGTDTQYF. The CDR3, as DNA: TGTGCCAGCAGCGTAGCGGAGGGGCGAGGCACAGATACGCAGTATTTT.

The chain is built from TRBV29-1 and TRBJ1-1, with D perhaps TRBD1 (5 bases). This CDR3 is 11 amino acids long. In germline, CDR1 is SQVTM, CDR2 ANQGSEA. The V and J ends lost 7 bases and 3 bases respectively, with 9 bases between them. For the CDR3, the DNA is TGCAGCGCAGACAGCCACACTGAAGCTTTCTTT. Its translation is CSADSHTEAFF.

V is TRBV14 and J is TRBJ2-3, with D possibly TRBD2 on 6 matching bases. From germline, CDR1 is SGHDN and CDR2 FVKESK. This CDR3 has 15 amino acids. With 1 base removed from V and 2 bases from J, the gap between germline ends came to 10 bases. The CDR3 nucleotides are TGTGCCAGCAGCCAAGTCGGGGGACCCACAGATACGCAGTATTTT. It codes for CASSQVGGPTDTQYF.

The CDR3 DNA follows: TGTGCCTGGTCTACTAGCGGGGGAAAAGATACGCAGTATTTT. It yields the protein CAWSTSGGKDTQYF. V and J are TRBV30 and TRBJ2-3; TRBD2 agrees at 11 bases. This CDR3 contains 14 residues. V dropped 5 bases and J dropped 5; count of bases not matched to a gene: 6. Germline loops: CDR1 GTSNPN, CDR2 SVGIG (reference sequence).

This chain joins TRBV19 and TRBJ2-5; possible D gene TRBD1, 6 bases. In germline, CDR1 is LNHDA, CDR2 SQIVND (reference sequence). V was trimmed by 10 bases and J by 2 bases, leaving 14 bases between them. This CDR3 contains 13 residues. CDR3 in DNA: TGTGCCACCTCAAATGGACAGCAAGAGACCCAGTACTTC. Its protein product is CATSNGQQETQYF.

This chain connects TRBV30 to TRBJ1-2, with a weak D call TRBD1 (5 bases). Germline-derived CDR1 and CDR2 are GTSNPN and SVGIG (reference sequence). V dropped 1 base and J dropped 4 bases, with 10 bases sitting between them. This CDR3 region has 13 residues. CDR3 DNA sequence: TGTGCCTGGAGTGCAAAGGGGTTCTATGGCTACACCTTC. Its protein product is CAWSAKGFYGYTF.

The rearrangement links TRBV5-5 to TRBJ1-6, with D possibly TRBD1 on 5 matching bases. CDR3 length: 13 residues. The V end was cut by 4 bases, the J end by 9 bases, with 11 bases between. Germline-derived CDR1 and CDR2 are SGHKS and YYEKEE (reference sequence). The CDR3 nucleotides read TGTGCCAGCAGCACGCAGGGTGGTTCACCCCTCCACTTT. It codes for CASSTQGGSPLHF.

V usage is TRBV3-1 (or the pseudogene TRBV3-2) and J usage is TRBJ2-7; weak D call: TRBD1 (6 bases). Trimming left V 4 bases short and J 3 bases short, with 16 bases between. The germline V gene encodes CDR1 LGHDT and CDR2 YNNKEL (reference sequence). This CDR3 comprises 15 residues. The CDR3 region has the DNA TGTGCCAGCAGCCTTACCCATACAGGGAACTACGAGCAGTACTTC. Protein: CASSLTHTGNYEQYF.

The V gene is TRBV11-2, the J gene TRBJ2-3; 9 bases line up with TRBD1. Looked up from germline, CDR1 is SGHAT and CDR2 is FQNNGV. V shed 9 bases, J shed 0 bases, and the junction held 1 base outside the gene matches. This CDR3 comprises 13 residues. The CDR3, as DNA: TGTGCCAGTGACAGGGGGAGCACAGATACGCAGTATTTT. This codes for CASDRGSTDTQYF.

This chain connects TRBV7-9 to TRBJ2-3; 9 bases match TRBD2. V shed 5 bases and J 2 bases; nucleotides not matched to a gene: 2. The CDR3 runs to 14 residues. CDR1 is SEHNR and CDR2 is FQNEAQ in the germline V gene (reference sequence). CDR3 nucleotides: TGTGCCAGCAGCACTAGCGGGTCCACAGATACGCAGTATTTT. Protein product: CASSTSGSTDTQYF.

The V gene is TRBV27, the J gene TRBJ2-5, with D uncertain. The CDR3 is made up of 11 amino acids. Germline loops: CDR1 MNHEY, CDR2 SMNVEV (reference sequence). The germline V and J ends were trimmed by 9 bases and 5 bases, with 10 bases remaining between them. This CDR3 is CARTTWETQYF. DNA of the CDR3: TGTGCCAGGACGACTTGGGAGACCCAGTACTTC.

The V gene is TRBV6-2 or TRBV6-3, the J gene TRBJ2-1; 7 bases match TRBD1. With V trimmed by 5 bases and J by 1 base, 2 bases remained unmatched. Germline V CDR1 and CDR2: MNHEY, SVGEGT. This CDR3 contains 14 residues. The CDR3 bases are TGTGCCAGCAGTCTACAGGGGTCCTACAATGAGCAGTTCTTC. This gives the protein CASSLQGSYNEQFF.

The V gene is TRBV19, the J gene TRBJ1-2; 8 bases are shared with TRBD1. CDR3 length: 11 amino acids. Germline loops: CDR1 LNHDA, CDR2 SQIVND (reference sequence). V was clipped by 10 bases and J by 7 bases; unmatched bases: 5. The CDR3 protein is CAIQGDSGYTF. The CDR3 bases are TGTGCCATACAGGGGGATTCTGGCTACACCTTC.

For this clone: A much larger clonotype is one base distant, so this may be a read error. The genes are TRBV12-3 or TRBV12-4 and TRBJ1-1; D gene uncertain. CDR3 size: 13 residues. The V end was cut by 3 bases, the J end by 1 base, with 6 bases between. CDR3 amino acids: CASSFGPNTEAFF. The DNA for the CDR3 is TGTGCCAGCAGTTTCGGTCCGAACACTGAAGCTTTCTTT.

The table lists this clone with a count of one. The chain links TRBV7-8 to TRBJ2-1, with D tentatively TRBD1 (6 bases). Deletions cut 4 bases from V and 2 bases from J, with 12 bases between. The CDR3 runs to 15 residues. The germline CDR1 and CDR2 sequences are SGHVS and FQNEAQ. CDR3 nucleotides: TGTGCCAGCAGCTCAAGGGGGAGCGCCTACAATGAGCAGTTCTTC. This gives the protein CASSSRGSAYNEQFF.

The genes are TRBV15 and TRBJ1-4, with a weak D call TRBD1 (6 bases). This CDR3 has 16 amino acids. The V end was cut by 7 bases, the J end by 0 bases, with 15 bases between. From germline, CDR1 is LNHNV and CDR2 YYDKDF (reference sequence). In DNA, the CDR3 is TGTGCCACCACTCCGACAGGACCCTCAACTAATGAAAAACTGTTTTTT. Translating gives CATTPTGPSTNEKLFF.

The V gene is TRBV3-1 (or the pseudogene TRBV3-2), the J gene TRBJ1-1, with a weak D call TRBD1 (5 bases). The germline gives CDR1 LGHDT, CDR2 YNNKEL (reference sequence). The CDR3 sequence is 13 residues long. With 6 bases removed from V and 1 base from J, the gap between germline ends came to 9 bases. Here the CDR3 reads CASRSGQNTEAFF. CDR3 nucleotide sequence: TGTGCCAGCAGATCTGGACAGAACACTGAAGCTTTCTTT.

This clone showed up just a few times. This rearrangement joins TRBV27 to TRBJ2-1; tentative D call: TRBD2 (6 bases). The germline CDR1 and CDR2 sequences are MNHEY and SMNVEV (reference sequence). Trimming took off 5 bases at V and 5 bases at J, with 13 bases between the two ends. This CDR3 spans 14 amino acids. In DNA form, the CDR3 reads TGTGCCAGCAGTCCCTGGGCTAGCGACAATGAGCAGTTCTTC. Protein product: CASSPWASDNEQFF.